This TCR beta chain was sequenced during a study of T cell changes during pregnancy in multiple sclerosis. The CDR3 spans 14 residues. Germline CDR1 and CDR2: MDHEN and SYDVKM. V lost 4 bases to trimming and J lost 0 bases, with 7 bases between them. Clones were sequenced by immunoSEQ multiplex PCR, and TCRdb holds only the in-frame ones, with some missing. Of around 62,000 clones in the sample, 80% to 95% are singletons; the top ten hold about 2.1%. The gene calls are TRBV28 and TRBJ2-4, with D maybe TRBD1 (5 bases). The TCR comes from a female donor in good health, enrolled as a control in a pregnancy study. The material was peripheral blood, obtained in the second trimester of pregnancy. This CDR3 reads CASSYRPAKNIQYF. The DNA for the CDR3 is TGTGCCAGCAGTTACAGGCCAGCCAAAAACATTCAGTACTTC.